The 5 T cell receptor beta chains listed next were all sequenced from one sample in a study of chemoradiotherapy in HPV16-positive cancers. Sequencing was performed with immunoSEQ multiplex PCR; in TCRdb, only in-frame clones are kept and a portion is missing. The sample records 30,000 to 35,000 clones, 86% being singletons. The source material was blood, sampled from a patient who underwent chemoradiotherapy. These receptors originate from a human donor with HPV-associated anogenital cancer.

The rearrangement links TRBV5-1 to TRBJ1-5; D remains unclear. The CDR3 is 13 residues long. Trimming left V 2 bases short and J 5 bases short, with 8 bases between. CDR1 is SGHRS and CDR2 is YFSETQ in the germline V gene. CDR3 nucleotide sequence: TGCGCCAGCAGCTTTACGGCTGATCAGCCCCAGCATTTT. Translated: CASSFTADQPQHF.

The chain employs TRBV28 and TRBJ1-1; D is unclear. V was shortened by 4 bases and J by 0 bases, with 15 bases between the two germline ends. Germline loops: CDR1 MDHEN, CDR2 SYDVKM. The CDR3 length is 16 residues. DNA of the CDR3: TGTGCCAGCAGTTCCCCGGGAGCAAGAGTGAACACTGAAGCTTTCTTT. This translates into CASSSPGARVNTEAFF.

The chain recombines TRBV4-3 with TRBJ2-7, with a possible D match to TRBD2 (5 bases). V lost 0 bases, J lost 6 bases, and 12 bases lay in between. Germline loops: CDR1 LGHNA, CDR2 YSLEER. The CDR3 is 14 amino acids. CDR3 amino acids: CASSQDVEVREQYF. Here the CDR3 DNA reads TGCGCCAGCAGCCAAGATGTGGAGGTTCGCGAGCAGTACTTC.

The chain carries TRBV5-6 and TRBJ1-2, with D perhaps TRBD1 (5 bases). CDR3 size: 13 residues. Germline V lookup: CDR1 SGHDT, CDR2 YYEEEE. Trimming shortened V by 5 bases and J by 4 bases, and 12 bases separated the two germline ends. The CDR3: CASSPGRAYGYTF. CDR3 nucleotide sequence: TGTGCCAGCAGTCCCGGCAGGGCCTATGGCTACACCTTC.

CDR3 bases: TGTGCCACCCGGGACAGAGGTAATTCACCCCTCCACTTT. It specifies CATRDRGNSPLHF. The chain is built from TRBV19 and TRBJ1-6; 7 positions agree with TRBD1. Germline V gene lookup returns CDR1 LNHDA and CDR2 SQIVND (reference sequence). J gave up 6 bases and V 10 bases, and 6 bases lay outside the gene matches. CDR3 length: 13 residues.